These 10 T cell receptor beta chains share one sample of origin, sequenced in a study of T cell responses to AZD1222 COVID-19 vaccine. The method was immunoSEQ multiplex PCR; TCRdb's version includes in-frame clones alone and lacks a portion of them. The data hold roughly 120,000 clones, with 85% to 95% observed a single time. This material consisted of peripheral blood, taken on day 0 of AZD1222 vaccination. Receptors originate from an adult in good health.

This clone has just a few counts. The V gene is TRBV7-6, the J gene TRBJ2-5; D is perhaps TRBD2 (6 bases). The CDR3 runs 18 residues. Germline V lookup: CDR1 SGHVS, CDR2 FNYEAQ. The germline V and J ends were trimmed by 1 base and 4 bases, with 22 bases remaining between them. The CDR3, as DNA: TGTGCCAGCAGCTTAGTAGGCCCGGGAGCGTCGGTGGGAGAGACCCAGTACTTC. This translates into CASSLVGPGASVGETQYF.

V is TRBV29-1 and J is TRBJ2-5, with 9 bases fitting TRBD2. Germline lookup yields CDR1 SQVTM and CDR2 ANQGSEA. Unmatched junction bases numbered 12, after V lost 4 bases and J lost 9 bases. This CDR3 is built from 14 residues. The CDR3 is CSVAGSSGAGAQYF. DNA of the CDR3: TGCAGCGTTGCTGGGTCTAGCGGGGCGGGGGCCCAGTACTTC.

The rearrangement joins TRBV20-1 to TRBJ2-1, with a tentative D call TRBD1 (6 bases). The length of the CDR3 is 15 residues. The germline V gene encodes CDR1 DFQATT and CDR2 SNEGSKA (reference sequence). V was shortened by 3 bases and J by 4 bases, with 16 bases between the two germline ends. The CDR3 loop is CSASLIQGEYNEQFF. The CDR3 bases are TGCAGTGCTAGTTTAATACAGGGAGAGTACAATGAGCAGTTCTTC.

The rearrangement links TRBV30 to TRBJ1-2, with D tentatively TRBD1 (6 bases). CDR1 and CDR2 from the germline V gene are GTSNPN and SVGIG (reference sequence). The CDR3 spans 12 residues. V was cut by 1 base and J by 7 bases, with 10 bases left in between. The CDR3 loop reads CAWSAGGPGYTF. CDR3 coding DNA: TGTGCCTGGAGTGCTGGGGGGCCTGGCTACACCTTC.

This rearrangement joins TRBV5-1 to TRBJ1-2, with D unresolved. The CDR3 sequence is 13 residues long. Germline lookup yields CDR1 SGHRS and CDR2 YFSETQ. V was clipped by 4 bases and J by 8 bases, with 15 bases between them. CDR3 residues: CASSPAAYVGYTF. CDR3 bases: TGCGCCAGCAGCCCTGCGGCTTATGTGGGCTACACCTTC.

V usage is TRBV7-2 and J usage is TRBJ2-1; D gene ambiguous. V lost 1 base to trimming and J lost 4 bases, with 11 bases between them. Germline V gene sequence: CDR1 SGHTA, CDR2 FQGNSA. The CDR3 length is 15 residues. CDR3 nucleotide sequence: TGTGCCAGCAGCTTAGTAGTCAGCTATTACAATGAGCAGTTCTTC. It is translated as CASSLVVSYYNEQFF. The entire variable domain, with the rest obtained from reference TRBV7-2 and TRBJ2-1, is as follows: GAGVSQSPSNKVTEKGKDVELRCDPISGHTALYWYRQSLGQGLEFLIYFQGNSAPDKSGLPSDRFSAERTGGSVSTLTIQRTQQEDSAVYLCASSLVVSYYNEQFFGPGTRLTVL.

CDR3 DNA sequence: TGTGCCAGCAGCTTAGATCTCCCACCCGAGGACAAGGAGAATGAAAAACTGTTTTTT. This translates into CASSLDLPPEDKENEKLFF. The chain employs TRBV11-2 and TRBJ1-4; a weak D match, TRBD1 (5 bases). V gave up 0 bases and J gave up 5 bases, with 22 bases separating them. Germline V gene lookup returns CDR1 SGHAT and CDR2 FQNNGV. CDR3 length: 19 residues.

The chain recombines TRBV9 with TRBJ1-4, with 8 bases identical to TRBD1. Losses at the gene ends were 4 bases for V and 0 bases for J; bases not matched to a gene: 8. CDR3 size: 17 residues. Germline CDR1 and CDR2: SGDLS and YYNGEE. The CDR3 reads CASSPGQGQATNEKLFF. For the CDR3, the DNA is TGTGCCAGCAGCCCAGGACAGGGTCAAGCAACTAATGAAAAACTGTTTTTT.

The V and J genes are TRBV2 and TRBJ1-2; D is unresolved. The CDR3 has 11 residues. Deletions cut 5 bases from V and 7 bases from J, with 8 bases between. Germline CDR1 is SNHLY and CDR2 is FYNNEI. The CDR3 here is CASSYWGGYTF. The CDR3 bases are TGTGCCAGCAGTTACTGGGGTGGCTACACCTTC.

V is TRBV27 and J is TRBJ2-7, with TRBD1 as a possible D gene (6 bases). The CDR3 loop spans 14 amino acids. The V gene lost 6 bases and the J gene lost 3 bases, with 15 bases spanning the gap. Germline V gene lookup returns CDR1 MNHEY and CDR2 SMNVEV (reference sequence). The CDR3 protein is CASSYDGQFYEQYF. CDR3 DNA sequence: TGTGCCAGCAGCTATGATGGACAGTTCTACGAGCAGTACTTC.